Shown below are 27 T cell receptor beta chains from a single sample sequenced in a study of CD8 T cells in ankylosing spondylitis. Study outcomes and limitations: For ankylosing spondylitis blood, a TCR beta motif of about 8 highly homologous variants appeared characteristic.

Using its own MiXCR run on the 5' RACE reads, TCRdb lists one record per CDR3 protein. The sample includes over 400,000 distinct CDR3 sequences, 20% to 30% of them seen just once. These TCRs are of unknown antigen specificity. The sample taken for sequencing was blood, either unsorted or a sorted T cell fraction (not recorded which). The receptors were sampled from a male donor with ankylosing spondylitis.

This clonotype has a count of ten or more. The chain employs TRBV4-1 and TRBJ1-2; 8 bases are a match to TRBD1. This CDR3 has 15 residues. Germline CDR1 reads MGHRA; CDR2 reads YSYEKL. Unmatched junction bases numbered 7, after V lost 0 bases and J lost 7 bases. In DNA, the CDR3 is TGCGCCAGCAGCCAAGACAGGGGGCTTTCCTCTGGCTACACCTTC. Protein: CASSQDRGLSSGYTF.

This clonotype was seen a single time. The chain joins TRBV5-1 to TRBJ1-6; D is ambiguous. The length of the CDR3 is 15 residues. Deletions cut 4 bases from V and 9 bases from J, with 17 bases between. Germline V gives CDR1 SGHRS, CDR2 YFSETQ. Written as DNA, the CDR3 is TGCGCCAGCAGCCCACTTCAAGACGGTAGTTCACCCCTCCACTTT. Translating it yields CASSPLQDGSSPLHF. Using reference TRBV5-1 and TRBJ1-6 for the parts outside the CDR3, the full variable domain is KAGVTQTPRYLIKTRGQQVTLSCSPISGHRSVSWYQQTPGQGLQFLFEYFSETQRNKGNFPGRFSGRQFSNSRSEMNVSTLELGDSALYLCASSPLQDGSSPLHFGNGTRLTVT.

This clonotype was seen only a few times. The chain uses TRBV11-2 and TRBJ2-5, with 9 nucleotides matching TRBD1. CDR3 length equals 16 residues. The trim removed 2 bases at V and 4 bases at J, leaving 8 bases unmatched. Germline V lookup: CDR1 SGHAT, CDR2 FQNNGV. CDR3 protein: CASSLFGGTGLETQYF. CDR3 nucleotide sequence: TGTGCCAGCAGCTTATTCGGTGGGACAGGGCTAGAGACCCAGTACTTC. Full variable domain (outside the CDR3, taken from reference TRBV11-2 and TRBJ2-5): EAGVAQSPRYKIIEKRQSVAFWCNPISGHATLYWYQQILGQGPKLLIQFQNNGVVDDSQLPKDRFSAERLKGVDSTLKIQPAKLEDSAVYLCASSLFGGTGLETQYFGPGTRLLVL.

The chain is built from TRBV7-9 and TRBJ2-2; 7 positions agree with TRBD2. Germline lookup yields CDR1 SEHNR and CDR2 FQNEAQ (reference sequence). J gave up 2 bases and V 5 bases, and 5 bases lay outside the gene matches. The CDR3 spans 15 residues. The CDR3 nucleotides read TGTGCCAGCAGCAAAGCGGGGATCAACACCGGGGAGCTGTTTTTT. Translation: CASSKAGINTGELFF.

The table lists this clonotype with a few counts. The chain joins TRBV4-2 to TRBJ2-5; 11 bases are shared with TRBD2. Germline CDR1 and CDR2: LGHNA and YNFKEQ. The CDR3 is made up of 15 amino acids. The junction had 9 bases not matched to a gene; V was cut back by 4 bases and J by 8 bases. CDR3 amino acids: CASSPTSGEAGTQYF. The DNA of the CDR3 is TGTGCCAGCAGCCCGACTAGCGGGGAGGCGGGAACCCAGTACTTC.

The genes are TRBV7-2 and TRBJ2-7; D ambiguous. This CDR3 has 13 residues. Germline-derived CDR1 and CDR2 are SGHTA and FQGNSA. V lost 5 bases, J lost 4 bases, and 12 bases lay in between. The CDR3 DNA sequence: TGTGCCAGCAGCCCACCCCCCCCTTACGAGCAGTACTTC. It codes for CASSPPPPYEQYF.

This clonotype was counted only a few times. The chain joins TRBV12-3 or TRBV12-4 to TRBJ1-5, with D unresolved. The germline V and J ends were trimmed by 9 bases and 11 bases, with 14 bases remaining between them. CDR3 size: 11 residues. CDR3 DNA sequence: TGTGCCAGTGGGTGGGCTCTCTCCCAGCATTTT. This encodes CASGWALSQHF.

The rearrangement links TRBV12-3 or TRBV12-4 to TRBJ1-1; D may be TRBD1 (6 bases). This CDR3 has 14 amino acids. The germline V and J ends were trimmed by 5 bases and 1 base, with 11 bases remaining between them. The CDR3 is CASSTWTANTEAFF. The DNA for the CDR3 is TGTGCCAGCAGTACTTGGACAGCGAACACTGAAGCTTTCTTT.

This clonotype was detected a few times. As DNA, the CDR3 is TGTGCCAGCAGTTACCTAGGGTGGGGCACAGATACGCAGTATTTT. It encodes CASSYLGWGTDTQYF. The chain uses TRBV6-5 and TRBJ2-3; D not certain. The V gene's germline CDR1 is MNHEY and CDR2 SVGAGI. The germline V and J ends were trimmed by 2 bases and 1 base, with 10 bases remaining between them. The CDR3 contains 15 residues.

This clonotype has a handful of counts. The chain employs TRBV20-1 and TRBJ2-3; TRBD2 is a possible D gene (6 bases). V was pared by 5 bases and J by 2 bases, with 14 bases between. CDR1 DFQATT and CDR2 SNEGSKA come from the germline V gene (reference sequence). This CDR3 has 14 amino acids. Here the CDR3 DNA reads TGCAGTGCTCCCTCGGGACTGTACACAGATACGCAGTATTTT. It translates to CSAPSGLYTDTQYF.

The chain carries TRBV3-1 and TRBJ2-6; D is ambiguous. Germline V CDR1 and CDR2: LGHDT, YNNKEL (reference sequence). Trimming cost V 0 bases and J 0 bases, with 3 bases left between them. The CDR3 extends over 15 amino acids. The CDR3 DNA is TGTGCCAGCAGCCAAGACAACTCTGGGGCCAACGTCCTGACTTTC. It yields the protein CASSQDNSGANVLTF.

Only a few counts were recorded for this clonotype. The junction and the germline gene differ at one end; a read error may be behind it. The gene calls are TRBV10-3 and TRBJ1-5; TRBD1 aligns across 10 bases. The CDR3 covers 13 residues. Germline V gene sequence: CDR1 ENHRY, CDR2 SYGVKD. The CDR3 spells CGTGAYSNQPQHF. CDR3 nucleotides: TGCGGGACAGGGGCATATAGCAATCAGCCCCAGCATTTT.

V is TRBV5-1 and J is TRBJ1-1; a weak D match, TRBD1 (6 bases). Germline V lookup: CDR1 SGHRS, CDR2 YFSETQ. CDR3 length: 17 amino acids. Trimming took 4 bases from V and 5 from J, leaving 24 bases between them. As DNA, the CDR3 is TGCGCCAGCAGCCCTACCCTAGCCTCCAGGGGTGTGACTGAAGCTTTCTTT. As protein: CASSPTLASRGVTEAFF.

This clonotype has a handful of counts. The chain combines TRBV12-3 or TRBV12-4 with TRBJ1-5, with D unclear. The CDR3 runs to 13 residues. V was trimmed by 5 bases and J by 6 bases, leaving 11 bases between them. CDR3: CASSPQSRQPQHF. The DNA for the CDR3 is TGTGCCAGCAGTCCCCAGTCTCGTCAGCCCCAGCATTTT.

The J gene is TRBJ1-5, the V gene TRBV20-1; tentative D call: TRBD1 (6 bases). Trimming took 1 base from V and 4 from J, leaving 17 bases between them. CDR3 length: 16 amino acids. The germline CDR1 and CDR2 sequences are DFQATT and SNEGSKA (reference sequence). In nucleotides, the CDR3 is TGCAGTGCTAGAGTTCTCACAGGGACGGCGAATCAGCCCCAGCATTTT. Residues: CSARVLTGTANQPQHF.

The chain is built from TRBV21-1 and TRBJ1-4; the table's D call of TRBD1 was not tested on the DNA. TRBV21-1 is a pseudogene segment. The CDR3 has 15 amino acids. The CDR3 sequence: CASSKGSGVREKLFF. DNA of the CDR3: TGTGCCAGCAGCAAAGGGTCCGGGGTTCGTGAAAAACTGTTTTTT.

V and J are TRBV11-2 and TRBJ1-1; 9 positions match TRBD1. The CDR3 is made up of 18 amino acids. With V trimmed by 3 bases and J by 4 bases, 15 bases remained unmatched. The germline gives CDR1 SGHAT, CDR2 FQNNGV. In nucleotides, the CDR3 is TGTGCCAGCAGCTTCCCGACGACAGGGGGAAATCCTCTCACTGAAGCTTTCTTT. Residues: CASSFPTTGGNPLTEAFF. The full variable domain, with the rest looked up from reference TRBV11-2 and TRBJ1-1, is EAGVAQSPRYKIIEKRQSVAFWCNPISGHATLYWYQQILGQGPKLLIQFQNNGVVDDSQLPKDRFSAERLKGVDSTLKIQPAKLEDSAVYLCASSFPTTGGNPLTEAFFGQGTRLTVV.

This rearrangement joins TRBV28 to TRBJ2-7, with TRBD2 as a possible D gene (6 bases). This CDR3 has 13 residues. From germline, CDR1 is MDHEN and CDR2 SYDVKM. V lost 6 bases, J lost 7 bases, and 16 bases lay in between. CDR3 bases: TGTGCCAGCAGCCGTGGGGGGTTAGGAGAGCAGTACGTC. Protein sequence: CASSRGGLGEQYV.

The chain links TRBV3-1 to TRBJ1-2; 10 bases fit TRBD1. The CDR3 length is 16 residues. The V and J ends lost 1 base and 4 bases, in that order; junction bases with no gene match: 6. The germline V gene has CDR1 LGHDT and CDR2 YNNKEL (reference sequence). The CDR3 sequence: CASSQGGTGAIYGYTF. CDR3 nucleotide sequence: TGTGCCAGCAGCCAAGGGGGGACAGGGGCGATCTATGGCTACACCTTC. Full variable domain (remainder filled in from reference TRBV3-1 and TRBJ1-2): DTAVSQTPKYLVTQMGNDKSIKCEQNLGHDTMYWYKQDSKKFLKIMFSYNNKELIINETVPNRFSPKSPDKAHLNLHINSLELGDSAVYFCASSQGGTGAIYGYTFGSGTRLTVV.

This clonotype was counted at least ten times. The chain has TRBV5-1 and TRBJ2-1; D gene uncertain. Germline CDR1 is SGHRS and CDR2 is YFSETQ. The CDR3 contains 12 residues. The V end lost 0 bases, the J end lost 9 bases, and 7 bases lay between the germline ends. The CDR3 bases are TGCGCCAGCAGCTTGGCAGTAACTGAGCAGTTCTTC. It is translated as CASSLAVTEQFF.

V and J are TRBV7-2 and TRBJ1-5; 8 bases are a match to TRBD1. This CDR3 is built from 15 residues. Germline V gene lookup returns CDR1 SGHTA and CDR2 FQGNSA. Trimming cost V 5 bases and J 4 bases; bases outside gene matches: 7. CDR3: CASSDRTGPNQPQHF. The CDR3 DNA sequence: TGTGCCAGCAGCGACCGGACAGGGCCTAATCAGCCCCAGCATTTT.

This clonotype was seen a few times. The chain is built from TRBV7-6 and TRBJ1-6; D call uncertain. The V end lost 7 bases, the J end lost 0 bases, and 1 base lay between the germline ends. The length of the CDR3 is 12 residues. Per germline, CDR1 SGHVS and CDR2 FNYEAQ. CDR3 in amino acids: CASNSYNSPLHF. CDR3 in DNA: TGTGCCAGCAACTCCTATAATTCACCCCTCCACTTT.

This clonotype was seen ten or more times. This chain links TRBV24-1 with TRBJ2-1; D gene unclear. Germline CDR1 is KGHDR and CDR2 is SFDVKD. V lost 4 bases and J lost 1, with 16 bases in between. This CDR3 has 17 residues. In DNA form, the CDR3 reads TGTGCCACCAGTGACCGTGACAACCTCTTTTCCTACAATGAGCAGTTCTTC. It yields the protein CATSDRDNLFSYNEQFF.

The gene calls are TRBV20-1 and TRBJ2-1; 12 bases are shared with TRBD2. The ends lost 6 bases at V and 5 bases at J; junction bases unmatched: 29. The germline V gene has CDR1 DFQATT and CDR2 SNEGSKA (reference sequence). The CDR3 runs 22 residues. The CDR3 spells CSAIAPASGRGERFRNDNEQFF. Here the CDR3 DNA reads TGCAGTGCAATAGCCCCGGCTAGCGGGAGGGGTGAACGGTTCCGTAACGACAATGAGCAGTTCTTC.

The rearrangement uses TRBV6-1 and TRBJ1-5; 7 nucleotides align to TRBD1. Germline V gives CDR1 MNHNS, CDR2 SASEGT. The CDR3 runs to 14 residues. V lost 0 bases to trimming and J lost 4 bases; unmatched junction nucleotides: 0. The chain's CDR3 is CASSEAGQNQPQHF. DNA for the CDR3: TGTGCCAGCAGTGAAGCGGGACAGAATCAGCCCCAGCATTTT.

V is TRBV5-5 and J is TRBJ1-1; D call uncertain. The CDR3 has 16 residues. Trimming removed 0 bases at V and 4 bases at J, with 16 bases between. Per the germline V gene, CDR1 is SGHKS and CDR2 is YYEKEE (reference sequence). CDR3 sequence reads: CASSLVVEGRGTEAFF. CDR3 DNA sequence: TGTGCCAGCAGCTTGGTTGTCGAGGGTAGAGGCACTGAAGCTTTCTTT.

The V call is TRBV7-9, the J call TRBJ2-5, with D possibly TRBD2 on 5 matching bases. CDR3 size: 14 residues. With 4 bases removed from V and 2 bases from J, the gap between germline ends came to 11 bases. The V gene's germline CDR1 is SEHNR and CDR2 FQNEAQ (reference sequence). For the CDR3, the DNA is TGTGCCAGCAGCTCCTCGGACTCGCAAGAGACCCAGTACTTC. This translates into CASSSSDSQETQYF.